A single sample is the source of the 2 T cell receptor beta chains below, sequenced in a study of cytomegalovirus exposure and HLA in healthy donors. Both 60 Vbeta primers and 13 Jbeta primers went into the PCR. Using immunoSEQ multiplex PCR, the repertoire was profiled, and TCRdb retains in-frame clones only, with some absent. The top ten clones hold 2% to 3% of a sample with under 200,000 clones, approximately 80% of them seen once. The sample consisted of PBMCs. Receptors were obtained from a woman aged 40 to 55 in good health and CMV-seropositive.

The chain links TRBV5-4 to TRBJ2-2, with 11 bases identical to TRBD2. V shed 6 bases, J shed 4 bases, and the junction held 11 bases outside the gene matches. Germline CDR1 reads SGHNT; CDR2 reads YYREEE (reference sequence). The CDR3 contains 17 residues. As DNA, the CDR3 is TGTGCCAGCATCCCCACTAGCGGGAGAGGATCCACCGGGGAGCTGTTTTTT. Protein product: CASIPTSGRGSTGELFF. Based on the CDR3 plus reference TRBV5-4 and TRBJ2-2, the full variable domain is ETGVTQSPTHLIKTRGQQVTLRCSSQSGHNTVSWYQQALGQGPQFIFQYYREEENGRGNFPPRFSGLQFPNYSSELNVNALELDDSALYLCASIPTSGRGSTGELFFGEGSRLTVL.

The genes are TRBV10-3 and TRBJ2-5; D possibly corresponds to TRBD2 (5 bases). The closer fit of TRBJ2-7 to the DNA end suggests the J call may be wrong. This CDR3 has 12 amino acids. The germline CDR1 and CDR2 sequences are ENHRY and SYGVKD. CDR3 residues: CAIGGLSDEQYF. Written as DNA, the CDR3 is TGTGCCATCGGCGGCCTTAGCGACGAGCAGTACTTC.